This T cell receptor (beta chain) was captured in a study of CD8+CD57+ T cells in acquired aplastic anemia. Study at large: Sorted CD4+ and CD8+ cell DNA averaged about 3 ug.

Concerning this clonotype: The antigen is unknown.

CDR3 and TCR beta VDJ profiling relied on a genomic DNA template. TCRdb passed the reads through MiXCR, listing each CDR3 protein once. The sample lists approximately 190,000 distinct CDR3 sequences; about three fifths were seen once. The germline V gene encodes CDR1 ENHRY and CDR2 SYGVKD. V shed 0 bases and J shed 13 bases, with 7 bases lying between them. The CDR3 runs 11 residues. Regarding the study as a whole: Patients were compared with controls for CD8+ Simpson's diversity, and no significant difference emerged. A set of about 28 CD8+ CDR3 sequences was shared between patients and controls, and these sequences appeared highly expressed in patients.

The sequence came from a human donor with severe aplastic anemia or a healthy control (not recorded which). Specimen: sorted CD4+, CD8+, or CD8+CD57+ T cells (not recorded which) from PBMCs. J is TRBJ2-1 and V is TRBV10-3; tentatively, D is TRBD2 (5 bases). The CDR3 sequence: CAISESGVQFF. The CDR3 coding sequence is TGTGCCATCAGTGAGTCGGGAGTTCAGTTCTTC.